The 8 T cell receptor beta chains below were found in one sample sequenced in a study of T cell responses to AZD1222 COVID-19 vaccine. Using immunoSEQ multiplex PCR, the repertoire was profiled, and TCRdb retains in-frame clones only, with some absent. Of about 180,000 clones listed, about nine tenths were seen once; the top ten hold roughly 3.1%. The material was peripheral blood, obtained on day 0 of AZD1222 vaccination. Every receptor here comes from an adult in good health.

This clone has a handful of counts. The chain uses TRBV15 and TRBJ1-5; D is uncertain. The ends were cut back, 10 bases at V and 2 bases at J, with 12 bases in the middle. This CDR3 is 13 amino acids long. Germline V gene sequence: CDR1 LNHNV, CDR2 YYDKDF (reference sequence). CDR3 sequence reads: CAIGPKGNQPQHF. Here the CDR3 DNA reads TGTGCCATAGGGCCTAAGGGCAATCAGCCCCAGCATTTT.

The gene calls are TRBV6-5 and TRBJ2-7; D uncertain. CDR1 and CDR2 (germline): MNHEY, SVGAGI. The CDR3 totals 13 residues. Trimming left V 4 bases short and J 3 bases short, with 10 bases between. This CDR3 reads CASSFHLDYEQYF. In DNA, the CDR3 is TGTGCCAGCAGTTTCCACCTGGACTACGAGCAGTACTTC.

This clone is a singleton in its sample. The chain recombines TRBV27 with TRBJ1-3; D possibly corresponds to TRBD1 (5 bases). The CDR3 covers 14 residues. Trimming removed 7 bases at V and 4 bases at J, with 14 bases between. The germline V gene has CDR1 MNHEY and CDR2 SMNVEV (reference sequence). The CDR3 loop is CASKQTGPGNTIYF. DNA of the CDR3: TGTGCCAGCAAGCAGACGGGGCCGGGAAACACCATATATTTT.

This chain joins TRBV7-2 and TRBJ2-5; tentatively, D is TRBD2 (6 bases). The germline gives CDR1 SGHTA, CDR2 FQGNSA. Trimming pared 4 bases from V and 2 bases from J, leaving 14 bases between. This CDR3 has 15 amino acids. The CDR3 protein is CASSWIEGRQETQYF. The CDR3 DNA reads as TGTGCCAGCAGCTGGATAGAGGGGAGGCAAGAGACCCAGTACTTC.

The chain is built from TRBV2 and TRBJ1-5; no definite D call. The germline gives CDR1 SNHLY, CDR2 FYNNEI. The CDR3 runs 13 residues. V lost 9 bases, J lost 4 bases, and 13 bases lay in between. CDR3 coding DNA: TGTGCCAGTTTGGGGAGGCTAAATCAGCCCCAGCATTTT. Residues: CASLGRLNQPQHF.

V usage is TRBV7-3 and J usage is TRBJ2-7, with 9 nucleotides matching TRBD1. The length of the CDR3 is 15 residues. The trim removed 1 base at V and 6 bases at J, leaving 7 bases unmatched. Germline CDR1 SGHTA, CDR2 FQGTGA. The CDR3: CASSLKGGQGIEQYF. CDR3 DNA sequence: TGTGCCAGCAGCTTAAAAGGAGGACAGGGGATCGAGCAGTACTTC.

V and J are TRBV7-9 and TRBJ2-7; 8 nucleotides line up with TRBD1. Per germline, CDR1 SEHNR and CDR2 FQNEAQ (reference sequence). This CDR3 is built from 16 residues. Trimming took 5 bases from V and 6 from J; bases not matched to a gene: 15. The CDR3 protein is CASSHSNTRTGLEQYF. CDR3 nucleotides: TGTGCCAGCAGCCATTCGAACACACGGACAGGGCTCGAGCAGTACTTC.

The chain has TRBV7-2 and TRBJ1-4, with D possibly TRBD1 on 5 matching bases. Germline values: CDR1 SGHTA, CDR2 FQGNSA. CDR3 size: 14 residues. Trimming pared 3 bases from V and 8 bases from J, leaving 13 bases between. In DNA, the CDR3 is TGTGCCAGCAGCTTTGGGGGACGAGGAGAAAAACTGTTTTTT. Translating it yields CASSFGGRGEKLFF.